Listed here are 21 T cell receptor beta chains from one sample, sequenced in a study of blood T cell repertoires in COVID-19. Some clones are missing from TCRdb's copy, which holds only in-frame ones; the method was immunoSEQ multiplex PCR. The sample lists over 250,000 clones, roughly 87% seen once, with around 10% in the top ten. The specimen was PBMCs or T cells enriched from blood (not recorded which). The source is a woman between 18 and 30 years old who had recovered from COVID-19.

V and J are TRBV6-2 or TRBV6-3 and TRBJ2-7; possibly TRBD2 for D (6 bases). The CDR3 runs to 22 residues. Trimming removed 6 bases from V and 0 bases from J, with 36 bases in between. Germline CDR1 and CDR2: MNHEY and SVGEGT. CDR3 nucleotide sequence: TGTGCCAGCAGCCTCCGCGAAGTCGCGTGGAGGGGAAGCGCTCTATCCTCCTACGAGCAGTACTTC. Its translation is CASSLREVAWRGSALSSYEQYF.

The rearrangement links TRBV7-9 to TRBJ2-5; D call uncertain. Germline lookup yields CDR1 SEHNR and CDR2 FQNEAQ (reference sequence). There are 14 residues in the CDR3. The V gene lost 1 base and the J gene lost 2 bases, with 8 bases spanning the gap. CDR3 nucleotides: TGTGCCAGCAGCTTAGTCGCCAGACAAGAGACCCAGTACTTC. It specifies CASSLVARQETQYF.

The V and J genes are TRBV3-1 (or the pseudogene TRBV3-2) and TRBJ1-2; no firm D call. Per the germline V gene, CDR1 is LGHDT and CDR2 is YNNKEL (reference sequence). This CDR3 comprises 16 residues. With 4 bases removed from V and 4 bases from J, the gap between germline ends came to 19 bases. CDR3 region: CASSPANFRRSYGYTF. The CDR3 coding sequence is TGTGCCAGCAGCCCCGCCAATTTCCGACGGAGCTATGGCTACACCTTC.

V is TRBV5-1 and J is TRBJ2-1, with 12 bases identical to TRBD2. Per germline, CDR1 SGHRS and CDR2 YFSETQ. The ends lost 5 bases at V and 8 bases at J; junction bases unmatched: 5. The CDR3 is 14 residues long. The CDR3 here is CASSLTSGSYEQFF. In nucleotides, the CDR3 is TGCGCCAGCAGTTTGACTAGCGGGAGTTATGAGCAGTTCTTC.

The chain employs TRBV4-2 and TRBJ2-2; the match to TRBD2 covers 13 bases. Germline trimming cut 2 bases from V and 4 bases from J; bases unmatched to any gene: 4. The CDR3 loop spans 17 amino acids. CDR1 LGHNA and CDR2 YNFKEQ come from the germline V gene. For the CDR3, the DNA is TGTGCCAGCAGCCAACCCGGACTAGCGGGAGTCACCGGGGAGCTGTTTTTT. Its translation is CASSQPGLAGVTGELFF.

The chain employs TRBV7-2 and TRBJ1-2; the match to TRBD1 covers 7 bases. Germline-derived CDR1 and CDR2 are SGHTA and FQGNSA. The J segment lost 4 bases and the V segment lost 5 bases, leaving 13 bases of the junction unmatched. The CDR3 spans 16 residues. CDR3 coding DNA: TGTGCCAGCAGCCCCTTAAAGGGGGCTGCCGGCTATGGCTACACCTTC. This gives the protein CASSPLKGAAGYGYTF.

V is TRBV7-2 and J is TRBJ1-1; D remains unclear. V shed 2 bases and J shed 11 bases, with 12 bases lying between them. The CDR3 is 12 amino acids. Germline CDR1 is SGHTA and CDR2 is FQGNSA. The DNA for the CDR3 is TGTGCCAGCAGCTTAATGAGGCCCGGGGCTTTCTTT. Translated, it gives CASSLMRPGAFF.

The table lists this clone with a few counts. The V and J genes are TRBV27 and TRBJ2-7; D remains ambiguous. The germline V and J ends were trimmed by 2 bases and 0 bases, with 11 bases remaining between them. CDR3 size: 15 residues. Germline values: CDR1 MNHEY, CDR2 SMNVEV (reference sequence). The CDR3 loop reads CASSLDTTSSYEQYF. The CDR3 DNA follows: TGTGCCAGCAGTTTAGACACCACGAGCTCCTACGAGCAGTACTTC.

The genes are TRBV18 and TRBJ1-1; D is possibly TRBD1 (5 bases). Germline V gene data show CDR1 as KGHSH and CDR2 as LQKENI. The CDR3 contains 14 residues. V was cut by 4 bases and J by 2 bases, with 11 bases left in between. CDR3 amino acids: CASSLRDSNTEAFF. The DNA for the CDR3 is TGTGCCAGCTCACTGAGGGACTCAAACACTGAAGCTTTCTTT.

V usage is TRBV29-1 and J usage is TRBJ1-2, with D possibly TRBD1 on 6 matching bases. The V gene's germline CDR1 is SQVTM and CDR2 ANQGSEA. V was cut by 5 bases and J by 3 bases, with 10 bases left in between. CDR3 size: 12 residues. For the CDR3, the DNA is TGCAGCGTTTCAGGGGATGACTATGGCTACACCTTC. Amino acid sequence: CSVSGDDYGYTF.

This chain links TRBV19 with TRBJ1-5, with D perhaps TRBD1 (6 bases). Germline-derived CDR1 and CDR2 are LNHDA and SQIVND (reference sequence). V was clipped by 2 bases and J by 2 bases, with 16 bases between them. There are 17 residues in the CDR3. The CDR3 spells CASSIMVTGIGNQPQHF. The CDR3 DNA is TGTGCCAGTAGTATAATGGTGACAGGAATCGGCAATCAGCCCCAGCATTTT.

The CDR3 is CASSVGPLVYSGNTIYF. The CDR3 nucleotides read TGTGCCAGCAGCGTAGGTCCCCTAGTTTACTCTGGAAACACCATATATTTT. The chain has TRBV9 and TRBJ1-3; D remains unclear. Trimming took 0 bases from V and 0 from J, leaving 13 bases between them. Germline CDR1 is SGDLS and CDR2 is YYNGEE. The CDR3 spans 17 residues.

This clone has only a few counts. The gene calls are TRBV6-5 and TRBJ1-2, with TRBD1 as a possible D gene (6 bases). The germline V gene has CDR1 MNHEY and CDR2 SVGAGI. The CDR3 has 13 residues. Trimming stripped 6 bases from V and 7 bases from J, with 15 bases between. CDR3 residues: CASRRGGAGGYTF. The CDR3 nucleotides read TGTGCCAGCAGGCGCGGGGGCGCAGGTGGCTACACCTTC.

The rearrangement links TRBV12-3 or TRBV12-4 to TRBJ2-1; D not certain. The CDR3 runs 13 residues. V shed 3 bases and J shed 0 bases, with 3 bases lying between them. The CDR3 DNA follows: TGTGCCAGCAGTTTCAGCTCCTACAATGAGCAGTTCTTC. Amino acids: CASSFSSYNEQFF.

The rearrangement links TRBV9 to TRBJ1-1; TRBD1 matches 7 bases. J gave up 10 bases and V 0 bases, and 6 bases lay outside the gene matches. The germline V gene has CDR1 SGDLS and CDR2 YYNGEE. The CDR3 totals 13 residues. The CDR3 DNA sequence: TGTGCCAGCAGCGTAGGGATGCAGGGGGTAGCTTTCTTT. Translating it yields CASSVGMQGVAFF.

The genes are TRBV11-2 and TRBJ1-2; 7 bases map to TRBD1. The germline V gene encodes CDR1 SGHAT and CDR2 FQNNGV. Germline trimming cut 1 base from V and 4 bases from J; bases unmatched to any gene: 3. The CDR3 consists of 14 residues. Here the CDR3 reads CASSLVTGAYGYTF. In DNA form, the CDR3 reads TGTGCCAGCAGCTTAGTAACAGGGGCCTATGGCTACACCTTC.

This clone was recorded a few times. This chain joins TRBV27 and TRBJ2-5; 8 nucleotides match TRBD1. This CDR3 is 16 amino acids long. V gave up 5 bases and J gave up 5 bases; unmatched junction bases: 13. CDR1 and CDR2 (germline): MNHEY, SMNVEV (reference sequence). The CDR3 region is CASSPGTGKDGETQYF. CDR3 in DNA: TGTGCCAGCAGTCCCGGGACAGGAAAGGATGGGGAGACCCAGTACTTC.

The chain joins TRBV28 to TRBJ2-2, with 16 bases lining up with TRBD2. The trim removed 6 bases at V and 6 bases at J, leaving 13 bases unmatched. The CDR3 spans 19 residues. Germline lookup yields CDR1 MDHEN and CDR2 SYDVKM. Here the CDR3 DNA reads TGTGCCAGCAGAGGGGCGTGGGGGACTAGCGGGAGGGCTGCCGGGGAGCTGTTTTTT. Its protein is CASRGAWGTSGRAAGELFF. Together with reference TRBV28 and TRBJ2-2, the CDR3 gives the full variable domain: DVKVTQSSRYLVKRTGEKVFLECVQDMDHENMFWYRQDPGLGLRLIYFSYDVKMKEKGDIPEGYSVSREKKERFSLILESASTNQTSMYLCASRGAWGTSGRAAGELFFGEGSRLTVL.

The chain has TRBV6-5 and TRBJ2-5; 10 bases are shared with TRBD1. V trimming: 5 bases; J trimming: 9 bases; junction bases outside the gene matches: 9. The CDR3 runs to 14 residues. In germline, CDR1 is MNHEY, CDR2 SVGAGI. CDR3 nucleotides: TGTGCCAGCAGTACCGACAGGGGGCTGATCCCCCAGTACTTC. This encodes CASSTDRGLIPQYF.

V usage is TRBV6-1 and J usage is TRBJ1-6; 9 bases align to TRBD1. V lost 4 bases to trimming and J lost 0 bases; unmatched junction nucleotides: 10. Germline V gene sequence: CDR1 MNHNS, CDR2 SASEGT. The CDR3 is 19 residues long. CDR3 region: CASSARDRARSSYNSPLHF. DNA of the CDR3: TGTGCCAGCAGTGCCCGGGACAGGGCGAGAAGCTCCTATAATTCACCCCTCCACTTT.

This clone has just one count. This chain links TRBV3-1 (or the pseudogene TRBV3-2) with TRBJ2-3; 9 bases are a match to TRBD1. The CDR3 is 15 residues long. Germline-derived CDR1 and CDR2 are LGHDT and YNNKEL (reference sequence). With V trimmed by 4 bases and J by 3 bases, 5 bases remained unmatched. In nucleotides, the CDR3 is TGTGCCAGCAGCCCCACAGGGGGCTCTACAGATACGCAGTATTTT. This gives the protein CASSPTGGSTDTQYF.